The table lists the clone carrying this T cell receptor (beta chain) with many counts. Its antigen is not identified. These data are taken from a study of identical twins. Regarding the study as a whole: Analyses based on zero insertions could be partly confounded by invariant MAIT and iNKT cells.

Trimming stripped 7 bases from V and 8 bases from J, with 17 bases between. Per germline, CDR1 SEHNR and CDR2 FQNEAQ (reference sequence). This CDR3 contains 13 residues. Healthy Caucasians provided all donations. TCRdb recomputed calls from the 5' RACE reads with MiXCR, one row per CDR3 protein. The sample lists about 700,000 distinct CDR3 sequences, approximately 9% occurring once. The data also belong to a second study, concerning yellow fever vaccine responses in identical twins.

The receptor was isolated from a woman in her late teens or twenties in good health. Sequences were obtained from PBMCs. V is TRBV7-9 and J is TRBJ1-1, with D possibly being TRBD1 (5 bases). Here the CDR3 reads CASNRDVLLEAFF. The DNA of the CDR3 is TGTGCCAGCAACCGGGACGTCTTGTTAGAAGCTTTCTTT.